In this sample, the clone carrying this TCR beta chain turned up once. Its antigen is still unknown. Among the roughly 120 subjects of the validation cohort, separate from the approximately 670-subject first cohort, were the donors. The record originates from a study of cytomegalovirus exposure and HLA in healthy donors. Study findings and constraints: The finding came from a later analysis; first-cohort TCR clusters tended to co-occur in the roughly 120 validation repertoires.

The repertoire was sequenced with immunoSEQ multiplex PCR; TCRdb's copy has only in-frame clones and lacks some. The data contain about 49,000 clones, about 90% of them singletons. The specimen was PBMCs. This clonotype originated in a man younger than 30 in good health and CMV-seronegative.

The CDR3 sequence: CASRTHSGTVPYEQYF. The DNA of the CDR3 is TGTGCCAGCAGAACGCATTCCGGGACAGTCCCCTACGAGCAGTACTTC. This sequence joins TRBV7-9 and TRBJ2-7; 7 positions agree with TRBD1. The V segment lost 6 bases and the J segment 2 bases; nucleotides outside the gene matches: 13. The CDR3 totals 16 residues. The germline V gene has CDR1 SEHNR and CDR2 FQNEAQ (reference sequence).